This T cell receptor (beta chain) appears in the sequencing data of a study of blood T cell repertoires in COVID-19. The CDR3 runs to 18 residues. V lost 1 base and J lost 1; bases outside the gene matches: 10. Germline loops: CDR1 SNHLY, CDR2 FYNNEI. In the source study's methods: Reference gene primers were amplified, and this amplification served to estimate nucleated cell counts. Assay: immunoSEQ multiplex PCR; the TCRdb copy retains only in-frame clones and omits some. The D gene and trimming were derived from the DNA, and the V and J assignments and clone size from that table. The sample has 110,000 or so clones; just under 90% are singletons.

The chain recombines TRBV2 with TRBJ1-3, with 7 bases identical to TRBD1. The TCR comes from a human donor in a cohort sampled during active COVID-19. The sequenced material came from peripheral blood. The CDR3, as DNA: TGTGCCAGCAGTGAAGAGGAGGTCAGGGGGTTATCTGGAAACACCATATATTTT. It codes for CASSEEEVRGLSGNTIYF.